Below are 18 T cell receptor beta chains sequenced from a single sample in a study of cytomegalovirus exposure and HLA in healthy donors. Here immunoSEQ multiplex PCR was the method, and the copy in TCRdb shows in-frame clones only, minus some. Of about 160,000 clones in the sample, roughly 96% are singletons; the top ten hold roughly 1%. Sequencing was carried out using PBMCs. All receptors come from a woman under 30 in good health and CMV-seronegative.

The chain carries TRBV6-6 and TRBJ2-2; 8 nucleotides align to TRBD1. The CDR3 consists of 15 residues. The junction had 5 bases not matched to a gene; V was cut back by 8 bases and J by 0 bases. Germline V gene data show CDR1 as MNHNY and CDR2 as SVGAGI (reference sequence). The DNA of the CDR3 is TGTGCCAGCTACCCAGGGGGCCCGAACACCGGGGAGCTGTTTTTT. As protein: CASYPGGPNTGELFF.

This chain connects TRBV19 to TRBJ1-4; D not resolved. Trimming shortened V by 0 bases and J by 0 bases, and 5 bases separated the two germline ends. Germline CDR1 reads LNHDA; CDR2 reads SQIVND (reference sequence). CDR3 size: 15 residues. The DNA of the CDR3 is TGTGCCAGTAGTATAGATAGCTCAACTAATGAAAAACTGTTTTTT. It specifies CASSIDSSTNEKLFF.

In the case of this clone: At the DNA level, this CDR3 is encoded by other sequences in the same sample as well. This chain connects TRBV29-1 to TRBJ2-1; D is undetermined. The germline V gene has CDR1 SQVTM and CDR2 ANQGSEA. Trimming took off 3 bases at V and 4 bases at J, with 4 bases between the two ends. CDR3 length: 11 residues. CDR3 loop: CSVDTYNEQFF. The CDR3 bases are TGCAGCGTTGACACTTACAATGAGCAGTTCTTC.

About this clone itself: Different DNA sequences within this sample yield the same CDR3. CDR3 in amino acids: CASSRSTDTQYF. For the CDR3, the DNA is TGTGCCAGCAGCAGAAGCACAGATACGCAGTATTTT. This chain uses TRBV6-1 with TRBJ2-3; D is undetermined. Looked up from germline, CDR1 is MNHNS and CDR2 is SASEGT. The CDR3 has 12 amino acids. Trimming left V 6 bases short and J 0 bases short, with 4 bases between.

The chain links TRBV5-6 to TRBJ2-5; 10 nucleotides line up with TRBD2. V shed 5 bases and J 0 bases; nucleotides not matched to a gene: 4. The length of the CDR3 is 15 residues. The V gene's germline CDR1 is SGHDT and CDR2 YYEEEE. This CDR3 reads CASSGLADYQETQYF. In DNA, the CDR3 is TGTGCCAGCAGTGGACTAGCGGACTACCAAGAGACCCAGTACTTC.

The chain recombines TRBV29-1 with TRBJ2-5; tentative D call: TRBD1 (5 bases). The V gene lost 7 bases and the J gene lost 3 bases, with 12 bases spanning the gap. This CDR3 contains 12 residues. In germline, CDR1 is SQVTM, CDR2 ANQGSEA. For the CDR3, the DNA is TGCAGCGCCGCTAGGGGCGAAGAGACCCAGTACTTC. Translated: CSAARGEETQYF.

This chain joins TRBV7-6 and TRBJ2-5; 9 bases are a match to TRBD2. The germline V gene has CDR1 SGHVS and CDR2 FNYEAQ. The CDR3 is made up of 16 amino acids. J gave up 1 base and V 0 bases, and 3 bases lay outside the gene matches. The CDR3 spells CASSLAARGGQETQYF. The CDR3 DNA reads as TGTGCCAGCAGCTTAGCGGCGCGGGGGGGCCAAGAGACCCAGTACTTC.

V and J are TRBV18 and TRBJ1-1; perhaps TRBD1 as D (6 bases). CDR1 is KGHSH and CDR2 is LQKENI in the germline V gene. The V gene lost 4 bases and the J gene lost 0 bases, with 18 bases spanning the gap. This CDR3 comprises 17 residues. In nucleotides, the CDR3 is TGTGCCAGCTCACAAGGACAGTTGGGAGCGGTGAACACTGAAGCTTTCTTT. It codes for CASSQGQLGAVNTEAFF. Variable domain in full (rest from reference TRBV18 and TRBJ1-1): NAGVMQNPRHLVRRRGQEARLRCSPMKGHSHVYWYRQLPEEGLKFMVYLQKENIIDESGMPKERFSAEFPKEGPSILRIQQVVRGDSAAYFCASSQGQLGAVNTEAFFGQGTRLTVV.

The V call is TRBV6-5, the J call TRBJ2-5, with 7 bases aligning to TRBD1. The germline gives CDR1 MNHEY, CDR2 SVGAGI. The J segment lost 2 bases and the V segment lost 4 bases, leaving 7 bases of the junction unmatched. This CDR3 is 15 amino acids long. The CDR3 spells CASSSRWGQQETQYF. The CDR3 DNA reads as TGTGCCAGCAGTTCGAGGTGGGGACAGCAAGAGACCCAGTACTTC.

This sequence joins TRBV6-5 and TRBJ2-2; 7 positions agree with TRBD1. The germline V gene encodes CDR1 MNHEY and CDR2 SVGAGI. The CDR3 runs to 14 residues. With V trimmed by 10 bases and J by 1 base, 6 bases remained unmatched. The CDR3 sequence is CAIHSGGNTGELFF. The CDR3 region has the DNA TGTGCCATCCACTCAGGGGGGAACACCGGGGAGCTGTTTTTT.

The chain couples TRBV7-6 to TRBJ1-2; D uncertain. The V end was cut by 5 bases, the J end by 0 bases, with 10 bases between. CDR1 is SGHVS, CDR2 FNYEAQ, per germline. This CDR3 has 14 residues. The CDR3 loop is CASSPPGSNYGYTF. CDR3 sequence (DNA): TGTGCCAGCAGCCCACCCGGGTCTAACTATGGCTACACCTTC.

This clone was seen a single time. This CDR3 reads CASSTNRDEQYF. In nucleotides, the CDR3 is TGTGCCAGCAGTACTAACAGGGACGAGCAGTACTTC. This sequence joins TRBV6-6 and TRBJ2-7, with a tentative D call TRBD1 (6 bases). Germline V gives CDR1 MNHNY, CDR2 SVGAGI (reference sequence). Trimming left V 5 bases short and J 5 bases short, with 10 bases between. This CDR3 has 12 amino acids.

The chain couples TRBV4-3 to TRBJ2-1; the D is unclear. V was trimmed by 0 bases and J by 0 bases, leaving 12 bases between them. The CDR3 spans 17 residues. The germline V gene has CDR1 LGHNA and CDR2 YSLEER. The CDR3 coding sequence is TGCGCCAGCAGCCAAGATCTGGGCGTCAGCTCCTACAATGAGCAGTTCTTC. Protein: CASSQDLGVSSYNEQFF.

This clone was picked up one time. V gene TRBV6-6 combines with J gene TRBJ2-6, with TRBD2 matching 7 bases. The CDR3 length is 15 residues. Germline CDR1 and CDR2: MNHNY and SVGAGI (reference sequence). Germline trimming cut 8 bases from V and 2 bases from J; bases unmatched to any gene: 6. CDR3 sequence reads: CASVPGRAGANVLTF. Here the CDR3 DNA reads TGTGCCAGCGTCCCGGGGAGGGCTGGGGCCAACGTCCTGACTTTC.

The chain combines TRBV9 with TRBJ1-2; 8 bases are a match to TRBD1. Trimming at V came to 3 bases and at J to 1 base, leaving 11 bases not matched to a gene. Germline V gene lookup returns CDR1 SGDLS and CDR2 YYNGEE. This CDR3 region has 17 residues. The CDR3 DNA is TGTGCCAGCAGCGACGGCCTAACAGGGGGGCTTAACTATGGCTACACCTTC. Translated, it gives CASSDGLTGGLNYGYTF.

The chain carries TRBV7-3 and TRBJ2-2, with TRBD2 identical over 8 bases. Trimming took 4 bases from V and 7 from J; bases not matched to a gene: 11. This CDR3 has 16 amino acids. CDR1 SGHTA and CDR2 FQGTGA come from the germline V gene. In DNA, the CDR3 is TGTGCCAGCAGCTATGTCCCGGGGGGGCCTAGCGGGGAGCTGTTTTTT. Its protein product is CASSYVPGGPSGELFF.

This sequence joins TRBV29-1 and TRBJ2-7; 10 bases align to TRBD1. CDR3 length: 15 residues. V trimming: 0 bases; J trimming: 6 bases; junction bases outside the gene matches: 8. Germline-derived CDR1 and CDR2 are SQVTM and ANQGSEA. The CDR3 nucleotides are TGCAGCGTTGAAGAGGTTCGGGACAGGGGACCCGAGCAGTACTTC. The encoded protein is CSVEEVRDRGPEQYF.

CDR3 residues: CASSLYSTGVNGELFF. The CDR3 DNA is TGTGCCAGCAGTTTATATTCGACAGGGGTGAACGGGGAGCTGTTTTTT. The rearrangement uses TRBV27 and TRBJ2-2; 8 nucleotides line up with TRBD1. Germline values: CDR1 MNHEY, CDR2 SMNVEV (reference sequence). V was pared by 1 base and J by 7 bases, with 8 bases of the junction left unmatched. This CDR3 has 16 amino acids.